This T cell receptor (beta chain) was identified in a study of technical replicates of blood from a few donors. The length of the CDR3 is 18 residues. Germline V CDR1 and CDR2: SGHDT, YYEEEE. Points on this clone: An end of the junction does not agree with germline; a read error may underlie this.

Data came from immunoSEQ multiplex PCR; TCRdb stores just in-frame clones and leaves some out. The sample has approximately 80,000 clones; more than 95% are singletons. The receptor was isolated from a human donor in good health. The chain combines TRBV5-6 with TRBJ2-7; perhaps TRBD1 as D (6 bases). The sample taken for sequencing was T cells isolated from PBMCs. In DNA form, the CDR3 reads TGTGCCAGCAGCCTGGAGACAGGTCCATCAACGCTAGATAGGGTTGGAAACTTC. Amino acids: CASSLETGPSTLDRVGNF.